This TCR beta chain was obtained from a study of technical replicates of blood from several donors. Generated by immunoSEQ multiplex PCR, the TCRdb table keeps only in-frame clones and is missing some. The repertoire holds about 89,000 clones, with roughly 94% as singletons. The V gene's germline CDR1 is MNHEY and CDR2 SVGAGI. V shed 2 bases and J 6 bases; nucleotides not matched to a gene: 8. There are 15 residues in the CDR3. The TCR sequence derives from a human donor in good health. The gene calls are TRBV6-5 and TRBJ2-3, with 7 bases that match TRBD1. The sample taken for sequencing was T cells isolated from PBMCs. The DNA for the CDR3 is TGTGCCAGCAGTTACATTGGACAGGTGAAGGATACGCAGTATTTT. Translation gives CASSYIGQVKDTQYF.